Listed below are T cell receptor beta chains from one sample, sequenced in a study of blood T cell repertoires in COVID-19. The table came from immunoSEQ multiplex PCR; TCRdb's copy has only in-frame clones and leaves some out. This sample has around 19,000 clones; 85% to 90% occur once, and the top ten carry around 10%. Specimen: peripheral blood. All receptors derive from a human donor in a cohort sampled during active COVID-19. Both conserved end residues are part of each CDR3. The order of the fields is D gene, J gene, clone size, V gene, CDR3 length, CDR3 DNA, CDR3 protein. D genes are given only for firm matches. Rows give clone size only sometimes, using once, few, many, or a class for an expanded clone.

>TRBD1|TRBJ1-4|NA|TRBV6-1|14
TGTGCCAGCAGCTCCTCCGGGACAGGTGAAAAACTGTTTTTT
CASSSSGTGEKLFF
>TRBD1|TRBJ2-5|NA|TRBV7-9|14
TGTGCCAGCAGCTCGGGACAGGGCGGAGAGACCCAGTACTTC
CASSSGQGGETQYF
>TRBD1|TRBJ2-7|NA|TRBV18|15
TGTGCCAGCTCACCACTAGGACAGGGGGAAGGCGAGCAGTACTTC
CASSPLGQGEGEQYF
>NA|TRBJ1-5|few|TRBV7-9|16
TGTGCCAGCAGTCGCGGGACGGGAGACTTCAATCAGCCCCAGCATTTT
CASSRGTGDFNQPQHF
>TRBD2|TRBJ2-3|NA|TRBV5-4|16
TGTGCCAGCAGCTACCTAGCGGACCTTGTCACAGATACGCAGTATTTT
CASSYLADLVTDTQYF
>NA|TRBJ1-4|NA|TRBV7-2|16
TGTGCCAGCAGCTTAGCTGGGGCAGGCGGCCGTGAAAAACTGTTTTTT
CASSLAGAGGREKLFF
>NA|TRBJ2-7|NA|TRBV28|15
TGTGCCAGCAGTTTGCGGGGGCCTCGCTCCTACGAGCAGTACTTC
CASSLRGPRSYEQYF
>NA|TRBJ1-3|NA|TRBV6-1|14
TGTGCCAGCAGTGAACCGGGGATTGGAAACACCATATATTTT
CASSEPGIGNTIYF
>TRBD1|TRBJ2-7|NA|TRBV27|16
TGTGCCAGCAGTCCAGGGACAGGGCGAAGCTCCTACGAGCAGTACTTC
CASSPGTGRSSYEQYF
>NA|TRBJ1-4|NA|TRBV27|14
TGTGCCAGCAGTTTCGGTGTTACTAATGAAAAACTGTTTTTT
CASSFGVTNEKLFF
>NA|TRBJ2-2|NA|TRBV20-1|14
TGCAGTGCTAGTAAGGGACACAGCACCGGGGAGCTGTTTTTT
CSASKGHSTGELFF
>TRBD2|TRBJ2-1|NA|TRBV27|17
TGTGCCAGCAGTATCCCTGCCGCGGGAGGGCCAGTCAATGAGCAGTTCTTC
CASSIPAAGGPVNEQFF
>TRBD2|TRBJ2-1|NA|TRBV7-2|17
TGTGCCAGCAGCTTAGGCGGACTAGCGGGAGGGCCTGATGAGCAGTTCTTC
CASSLGGLAGGPDEQFF
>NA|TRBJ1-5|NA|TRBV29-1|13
TGCAGCGTTGGGGAGATGGGCAATCAGCCCCAGCATTTT
CSVGEMGNQPQHF
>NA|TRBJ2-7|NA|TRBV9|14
TGTGCCAGCAGCCCCCAACAACCCTCCTACGAGCAGTACTTC
CASSPQQPSYEQYF
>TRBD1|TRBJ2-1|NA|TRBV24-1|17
TGTGCCACCAGTGACACCGGGACAGGGCTTGGTTTCGATGAGCAGTTCTTC
CATSDTGTGLGFDEQFF
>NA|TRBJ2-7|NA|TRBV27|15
TGTGCCACCAGGGCTGGCAGGCTTAGCTCCTACGAGCAGTACTTC
CATRAGRLSSYEQYF
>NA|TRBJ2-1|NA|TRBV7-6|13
TGTGCCAGCAGCTTAGGGGGAGGCAGTGAGCAGTTCTTC
CASSLGGGSEQFF
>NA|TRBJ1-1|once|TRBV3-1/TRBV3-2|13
TGTGCCAGCAGTCTTCCAGGGGACACTGAAGCTTTCTTT
CASSLPGDTEAFF
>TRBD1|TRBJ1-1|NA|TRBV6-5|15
TGTGCCAGCATAAGACTCGGGACAGCGAACACTGAAGCTTTCTTT
CASIRLGTANTEAFF
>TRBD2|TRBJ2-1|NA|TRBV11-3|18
TGTGCCAGCAGCGACGGGACTAGCGGGACCAGCTCCTACAATGAGCAGTTCTTC
CASSDGTSGTSSYNEQFF
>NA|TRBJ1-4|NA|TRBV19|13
TGTGCCAGTAGTATCTCCAGGGATGAAAAACTGTTTTTT
CASSISRDEKLFF
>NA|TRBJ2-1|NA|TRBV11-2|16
TGTGCCAGCAGCCTAGCTTGGGGGCGGGTCTACAATGAGCAGTTCTTC
CASSLAWGRVYNEQFF
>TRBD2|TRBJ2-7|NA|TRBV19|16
TGTGCCAGTAGTAGACCCGGGACTACCAGCTCCTACGAGCAGTACTTC
CASSRPGTTSSYEQYF
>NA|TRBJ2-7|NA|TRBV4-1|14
TGCGCCAGCAGCCCAACCGACAGACACTACGAGCAGTACTTC
CASSPTDRHYEQYF
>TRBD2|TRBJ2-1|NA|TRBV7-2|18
TGTGCCAGCAGCTTAGCGCGGGGTAGCGGGAGGGCCCGGCGTGAGCAGTTCTTC
CASSLARGSGRARREQFF
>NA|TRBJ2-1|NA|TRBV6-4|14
TGTGCCAGCAGTGACTCGAGTCGGGGAAATGAGCAGTTCTTC
CASSDSSRGNEQFF
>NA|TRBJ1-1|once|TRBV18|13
TGTGCCAGCTCACCACCAGGGGGCACTGAAGCTTTCTTT
CASSPPGGTEAFF
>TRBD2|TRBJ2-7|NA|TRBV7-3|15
TGTGCCAGCAGCTTAACAGCACTAGCGGGTGCCGAGCAGTACTTC
CASSLTALAGAEQYF
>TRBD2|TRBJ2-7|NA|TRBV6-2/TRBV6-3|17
TGTGCCAGCAGTTACTCGAAATTCGGGGGGGGTTCCTACGAGCAGTACTTC
CASSYSKFGGGSYEQYF
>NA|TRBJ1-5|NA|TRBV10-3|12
TGTGCCATCAGAGGGGACAACCAGCCCCAGCATTTT
CAIRGDNQPQHF